This T cell receptor (beta chain) appears in the sequencing data of a study of tumor-infiltrating lymphocytes in primary liver carcinoma. Study summary: Surgical resection treated primary liver carcinoma in the patients. Regarding the study as a whole: Samples, which were bulk and unsorted, did not allow CD4+ and CD8+ repertoires to be compared.

CDR1 and CDR2 from the germline V gene are MNHEY and SVGAGI. This CDR3 is built from 14 residues. Trimming removed 4 bases from V and 13 bases from J, with 20 bases in between. RNA isolated from unsorted whole blood supplied the blood RNA, with germline DNA also extracted. The patients carried chronic HBV infection and had received no treatment. Total RNA (around 0.45 ug) served as template for TCR beta cDNA synthesis primed by a constant-region primer. Investigators got TCR beta libraries out of three nested multiplex PCR rounds, done with slightly modified ARM-PCR. A C-beta reverse primer was combined with TRBV1-TRBV30 forward primers in the first two PCR rounds, and each round had around 11 cycles. TCRdb re-called the multiplex PCR reads with MiXCR, one entry per CDR3 protein. In the table there are about 310,000 distinct CDR3 sequences, about 50% of which are singletons. For this clonotype: The target antigen is unknown.

J is TRBJ1-5 and V is TRBV6-5; no clear D. The sequencing input was peripheral blood. This TCR was sampled from a woman between 25 and 40 years old with primary liver carcinoma and hepatitis B virus infection. The DNA for the CDR3 is TGTGCCAGCAGTTTTAATGGAGCGAATCAGTCACAGCATTTT. Protein sequence: CASSFNGANQSQHF.